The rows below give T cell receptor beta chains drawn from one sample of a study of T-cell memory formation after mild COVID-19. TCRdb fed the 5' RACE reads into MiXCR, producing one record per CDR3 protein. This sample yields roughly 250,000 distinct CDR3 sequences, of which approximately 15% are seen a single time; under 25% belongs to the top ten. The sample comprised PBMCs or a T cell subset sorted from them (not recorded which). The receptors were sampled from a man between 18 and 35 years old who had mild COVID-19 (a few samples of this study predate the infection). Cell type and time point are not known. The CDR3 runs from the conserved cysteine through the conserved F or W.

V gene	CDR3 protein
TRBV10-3	CAISDRASYNEQFF
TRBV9	CASSVAAGAETQYF
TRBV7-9	CASSHYGYNEKLFF
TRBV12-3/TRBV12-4	CASTIGQGSPLHF
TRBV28	CASSSAKGGAQFF
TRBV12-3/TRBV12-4	CASSARTGGSVVNEQYF
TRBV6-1	CASSEVRGQYF
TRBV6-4	CASVSPDREVTGELFF
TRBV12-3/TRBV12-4	CASSRGQGSYSEAFF
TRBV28	CASRTQASGNTIYF
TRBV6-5	CASSYSMVAGRTDTQYF
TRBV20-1	CSARAPSGLTYNEQFF
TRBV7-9	CASSLSRGTLSYNEQFF
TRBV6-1	CASTLWGVDQETQYF
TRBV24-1	CATSESLAELTDTQYF
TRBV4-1	CASSQGTVAAYGYTF
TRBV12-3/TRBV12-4	CASKQGSTGELFF
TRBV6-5	CASSPGGQVGTSEQYF
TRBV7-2	CASSTGHDTDTQYF
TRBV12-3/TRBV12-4	CASSGETDYGYTF
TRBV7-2	CASSLAVGVRGNTIYF
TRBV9	CASSPNPVETQYF
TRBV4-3	CASSQATGRTDTQYF
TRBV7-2	CASSLNRGMQTQYF
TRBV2	CASRLSEKLFF
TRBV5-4	CASSPGTGSYTQYF
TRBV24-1	CATSDGRLSYTF
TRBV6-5	CASSPLYGDTQYF
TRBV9	CASSVGLDTQYF
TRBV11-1	CASSFGAGASNEQFF
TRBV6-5	CASSYSRGGLGYTF
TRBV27	CASSLWQGTDTQYF
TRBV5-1	CASSLEQGATVGYTF
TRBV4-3	CASSPRGGVNSPLHF
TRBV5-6	CASSSSGWGTEAFF
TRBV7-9	CASSLNHVGAVRSGNTIYF
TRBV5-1	CASSPGLAGALDIQYF
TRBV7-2	CASSPRKGSTNYGYTF
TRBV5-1	CASSPRVAGTTDTQYF
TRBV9	CASSQQGTGNTIYF
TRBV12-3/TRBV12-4	CASGSPPYGYTF
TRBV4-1	CASSPTGSDTGELFF
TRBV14	CASSQWGGHTEAFF
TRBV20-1	CSAVERVRTEAFF
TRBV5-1	CASRPGRGEATGELFF
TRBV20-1	CSANGGGGTQETQYF
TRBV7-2	CASSLNLGFTEAFF
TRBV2	CATNGAKTVAKNIQYF
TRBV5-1	CASSSDRATDTQYF
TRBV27	CASSDRVNEQYF
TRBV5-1	CASSHPGRGVTEAFF
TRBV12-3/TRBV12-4	CASRLAGYNSPLHF